The 5 T cell receptor beta chains presented below share a single source sample, sequenced in a study of monozygotic twins with inflammatory bowel disease. TCRdb re-called the 5' RACE reads, yielding one record per CDR3 amino acid sequence without DNA. Its clone listing holds tens of thousands of distinct CDR3 sequences. Sequencing was carried out using blood. These TCRs come from a human donor with ulcerative colitis or Crohn's disease, or a healthy co-twin of an affected twin (not recorded which).

V and J are TRBV18 and TRBJ2-2. The CDR3 loop spans 14 amino acids. The germline V gene encodes CDR1 KGHSH and CDR2 LQKENI. The CDR3 sequence: CASSPVRDTGELFF.

The genes are TRBV5-5 and TRBJ1-1; the D call of TRBD1 rests on TCRdb alone, since no DNA is present to check it. The CDR3 length is 14 residues. Per the germline V gene, CDR1 is SGHKS and CDR2 is YYEKEE (reference sequence). This chain's CDR3 is CASSLGGLYTEAFF.

The chain joins TRBV20-1 to TRBJ2-2; the D call of TRBD2 rests on TCRdb alone, since no DNA is present to check it. The CDR3 totals 17 residues. The germline gives CDR1 DFQATT, CDR2 SNEGSKA (reference sequence). The CDR3 here is CSARGAGLALGTGELFF.

The chain joins TRBV5-1 to TRBJ2-1; the TRBD2 assignment by TCRdb is unverifiable without DNA. The CDR3 contains 16 residues. Germline V gives CDR1 SGHRS, CDR2 YFSETQ. The CDR3 sequence is CASSRGTSVGYNEQFF.

The V gene is TRBV3-1, the J gene TRBJ1-5; with no DNA, the TCRdb D assignment of TRBD1 cannot be verified. CDR3 length equals 14 residues. The germline gives CDR1 LGHDT, CDR2 YNNKEL (reference sequence). CDR3 amino acids: CASSPTGNNQPQHF.